This T cell receptor beta chain was retrieved from a study of Ad26.COV2.S vaccination and SARS-CoV-2 variants. CDR3 length equals 16 residues. With 8 bases clipped from V and 1 base from J, the junction kept 9 bases outside the gene matches. Germline V lookup: CDR1 KGHSH, CDR2 LQKENI. Data came from immunoSEQ multiplex PCR; TCRdb stores just in-frame clones and leaves some out. The sample records around 45,000 clones, 83% being singletons. The sample in question was peripheral blood, obtained after recovery from COVID-19. The chain joins TRBV18 to TRBJ2-2; 8 bases are a match to TRBD2. This sequence was found in a human donor who had recovered from COVID-19. CDR3 nucleotides: TGTGCCAGCACTACTAGCGGTGAAGGGAACACCGGGGAGCTGTTTTTT. It codes for CASTTSGEGNTGELFF.